The clone carrying this T cell receptor beta chain was counted between two and nine times. This entry is derived from a study of T-cell memory formation after mild COVID-19. Overall study: TCR clusters largely stayed donor specific.

TCRdb ran MiXCR on the 5' RACE reads and lists one entry per CDR3 protein. Of 560,000 or so distinct CDR3 sequences in the sample, around a sixth were seen once. This CDR3 contains 13 residues. Germline CDR1 and CDR2: MNHEY and SVGEGT. Trimming shortened V by 7 bases and J by 2 bases, and 12 bases separated the two germline ends. The V and J genes are TRBV6-2 or TRBV6-3 and TRBJ2-7; D unresolved. The sequenced sample consisted of PBMCs or a T cell subset sorted from them (not recorded which). This TCR was sampled from an adult woman who had mild COVID-19 (a few samples of this study predate the infection). Cell type and time point are not known. CDR3 loop: CASTPSWAYEQYF. The CDR3 DNA reads TGTGCCAGCACCCCCTCATGGGCCTACGAGCAGTACTTC.